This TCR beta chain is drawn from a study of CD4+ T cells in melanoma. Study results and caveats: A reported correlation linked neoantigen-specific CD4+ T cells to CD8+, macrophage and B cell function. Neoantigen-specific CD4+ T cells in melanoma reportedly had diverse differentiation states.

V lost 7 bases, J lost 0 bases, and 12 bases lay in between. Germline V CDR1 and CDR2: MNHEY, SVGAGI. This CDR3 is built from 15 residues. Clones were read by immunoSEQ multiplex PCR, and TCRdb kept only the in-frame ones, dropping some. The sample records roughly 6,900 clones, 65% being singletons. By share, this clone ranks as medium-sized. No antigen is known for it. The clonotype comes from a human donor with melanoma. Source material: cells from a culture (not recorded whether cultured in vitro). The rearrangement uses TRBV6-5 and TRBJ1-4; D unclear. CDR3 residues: CASKSTGATNEKLFF. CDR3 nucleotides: TGTGCCAGCAAATCAACGGGAGCAACTAATGAAAAACTGTTTTTT.